Presented here are 8 T cell receptor beta chains from one specimen sequenced in a study of blood T cells in healthy people across ages (dated by TCRdb to 2015 to 2017). Library creation used 5' RACE. For sequencing, an Illumina HiSeq 2500 was employed. The second PCR ran for roughly 7 to 11 cycles and used a J-beta primer mix along with a sample-barcoded 5' primer. Through fastp at Q25 and MiXCR, TCRdb rebuilt clones from the public reads, retaining in-frame beta chains. Identical CDR3 proteins give one entry, which carries the most common genes and DNA. The sample profile shows roughly 570,000 distinct CDR3 sequences; approximately 30% of them were found once. Around 18% of the sample comes from the top ten. Sequences were obtained from blood. The receptors originated from a woman in her 70s in good health.

This chain uses TRBV28 with TRBJ2-1; D call uncertain. The CDR3 consists of 12 residues. Trimming took off 6 bases at V and 2 bases at J, with 5 bases between the two ends. Germline V gives CDR1 MDHEN, CDR2 SYDVKM. As DNA, the CDR3 is TGTGCCAGCAGGACAACCTACAATGAGCAGTTCTTC. It is translated as CASRTTYNEQFF.

This chain uses TRBV13 with TRBJ1-4; D is undetermined. The length of the CDR3 is 15 residues. Germline CDR1 and CDR2: PRHDT and FYEKMQ (reference sequence). The V and J ends lost 5 bases and 5 bases respectively, with 15 bases between them. The CDR3 region is CASSDAGGGNEKLFF. The CDR3 nucleotides are TGTGCCAGCAGCGACGCAGGCGGTGGAAATGAAAAACTGTTTTTT.

J is TRBJ1-2 and V is TRBV20-1; 12 bases match TRBD1. This CDR3 is 14 amino acids long. The junction had 2 bases not matched to a gene; V was cut back by 5 bases and J by 1 base. Germline assignment: CDR1 DFQATT and CDR2 SNEGSKA (reference sequence). CDR3 loop: CSAWDRGHNYGYTF. CDR3 nucleotides: TGCAGTGCTTGGGACAGGGGGCATAACTATGGCTACACCTTC.

V usage is TRBV6-2 or TRBV6-3 and J usage is TRBJ2-3, with 7 bases identical to TRBD2. The J segment lost 6 bases and the V segment lost 6 bases, leaving 9 bases of the junction unmatched. Looked up from germline, CDR1 is MNHEY and CDR2 is SVGEGT. This CDR3 has 14 amino acids. The CDR3 nucleotides are TGTGCCAGCAGGGGCGGGGGAGTGTGGGATACGCAGTATTTT. It is translated as CASRGGGVWDTQYF.

The chain carries TRBV3-1 and TRBJ1-2, with TRBD1 identical over 9 bases. The germline V gene encodes CDR1 LGHDT and CDR2 YNNKEL (reference sequence). V lost 1 base to trimming and J lost 4 bases; unmatched junction nucleotides: 7. The CDR3 spans 16 residues. The CDR3 DNA is TGTGCCAGCAGCCAAGGGCTCGGACAGGGGCGCTATGGCTACACCTTC. It encodes CASSQGLGQGRYGYTF. The full variable domain, in which reference TRBV3-1 and TRBJ1-2 provide the parts outside the CDR3, is DTAVSQTPKYLVTQMGNDKSIKCEQNLGHDTMYWYKQDSKKFLKIMFSYNNKELIINETVPNRFSPKSPDKAHLNLHINSLELGDSAVYFCASSQGLGQGRYGYTFGSGTRLTVV.

The chain recombines TRBV7-2 with TRBJ2-5; D not resolved. The end of the DNA fits TRBJ2-7 better, so the J call may be wrong. Per the germline V gene, CDR1 is SGHTA and CDR2 is FQGNSA. This CDR3 contains 13 residues. CDR3 coding DNA: TGTGCCAGCAGCTCGAGCTCCGTCTACGAGCAGTACTTC. Residues: CASSSSSVYEQYF.

The chain joins TRBV25-1 to TRBJ1-4, with D perhaps matching TRBD1 (5 bases). The CDR3 has 14 residues. From germline, CDR1 is MGHDK and CDR2 SYGVNS. With 2 bases removed from V and 8 bases from J, the gap between germline ends came to 12 bases. The CDR3 nucleotides are TGTGCCAGCAGTGAAGGCGGACGGGGGGAAAAACTGTTTTTT. It encodes CASSEGGRGEKLFF.

This clonotype was observed many times. The chain is built from TRBV5-1 and TRBJ2-5; D gene uncertain. Germline values: CDR1 SGHRS, CDR2 YFSETQ. The CDR3 is 14 residues long. V gave up 0 bases and J gave up 0 bases, with 6 bases separating them. The CDR3 sequence is CASSLVTDQETQYF. Here the CDR3 DNA reads TGCGCCAGCAGCTTGGTTACTGACCAAGAGACCCAGTACTTC.